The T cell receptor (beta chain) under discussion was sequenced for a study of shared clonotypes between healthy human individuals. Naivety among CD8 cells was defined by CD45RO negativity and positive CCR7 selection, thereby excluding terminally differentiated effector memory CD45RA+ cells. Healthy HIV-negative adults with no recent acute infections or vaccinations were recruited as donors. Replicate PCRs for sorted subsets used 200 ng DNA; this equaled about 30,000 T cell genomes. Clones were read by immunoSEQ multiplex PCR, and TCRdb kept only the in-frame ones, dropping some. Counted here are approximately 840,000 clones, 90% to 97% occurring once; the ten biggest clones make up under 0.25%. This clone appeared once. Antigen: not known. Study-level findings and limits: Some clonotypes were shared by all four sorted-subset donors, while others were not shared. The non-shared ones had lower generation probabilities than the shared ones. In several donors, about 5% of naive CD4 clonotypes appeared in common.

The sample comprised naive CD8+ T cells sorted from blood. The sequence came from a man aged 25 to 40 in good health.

The CDR3 spells CSVGGDRVGTEAFF. The DNA for the CDR3 is TGCAGCGTTGGCGGGGACAGGGTAGGAACTGAAGCTTTCTTT. The V and J genes are TRBV29-1 and TRBJ1-1; TRBD1 matches at 9 bases. Germline V gives CDR1 SQVTM, CDR2 ANQGSEA. V lost 4 bases to trimming and J lost 5 bases; unmatched junction nucleotides: 8. The CDR3 has 14 residues. Together with reference TRBV29-1 and TRBJ1-1, the CDR3 gives the full variable domain: SAVISQKPSRDICQRGTSLTIQCQVDSQVTMMFWYRQQPGQSLTLIATANQGSEATYESGFVIDKFPISRPNLTFSTLTVSNMSPEDSSIYLCSVGGDRVGTEAFFGQGTRLTVV.